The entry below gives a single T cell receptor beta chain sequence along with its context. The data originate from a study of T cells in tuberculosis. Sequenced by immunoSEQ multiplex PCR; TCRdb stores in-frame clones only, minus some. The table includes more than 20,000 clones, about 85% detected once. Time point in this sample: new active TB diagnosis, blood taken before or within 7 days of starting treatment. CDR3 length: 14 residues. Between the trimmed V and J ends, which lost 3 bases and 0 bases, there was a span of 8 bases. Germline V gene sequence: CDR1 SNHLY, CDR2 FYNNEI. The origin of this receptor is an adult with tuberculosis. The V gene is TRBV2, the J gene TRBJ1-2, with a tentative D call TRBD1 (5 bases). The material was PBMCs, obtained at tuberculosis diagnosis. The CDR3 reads CASSEQGSNYGYTF. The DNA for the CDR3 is TGTGCCAGCAGTGAGCAGGGCTCTAACTATGGCTACACCTTC.